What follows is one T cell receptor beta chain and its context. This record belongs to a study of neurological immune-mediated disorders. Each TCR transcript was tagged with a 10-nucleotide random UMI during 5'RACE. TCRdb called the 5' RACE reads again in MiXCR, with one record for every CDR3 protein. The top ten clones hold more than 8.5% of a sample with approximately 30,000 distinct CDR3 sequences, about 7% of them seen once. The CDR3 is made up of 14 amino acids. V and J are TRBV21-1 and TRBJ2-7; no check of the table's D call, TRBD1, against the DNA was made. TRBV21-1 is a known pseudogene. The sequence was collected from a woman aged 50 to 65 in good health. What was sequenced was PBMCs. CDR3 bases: TGTGCCAGCAGGACGGGGGGGAGGAGGCGCGAGCAGTACTTC. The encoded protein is CASRTGGRRREQYF.